The TCR beta chain described here comes from a study of cytomegalovirus exposure and HLA in healthy donors. 60 Vbeta and 13 Jbeta primers were used in PCR. The assay was immunoSEQ multiplex PCR, and TCRdb's table has in-frame clones only and misses some. The data contain approximately 100,000 clones, around 9.6% of them singletons. The sequence was obtained from a man aged 50-59 years in good health and CMV-seropositive. Sample: PBMCs.

CDR3 DNA sequence: TGTGCCATCAGCGCTAATAAGAACTATGGCTACACCTTC. Translating gives CAISANKNYGYTF. The gene calls are TRBV10-3 and TRBJ1-2; D gene unclear. Between the trimmed V and J ends, which lost 6 bases and 2 bases, there was a span of 10 bases. The CDR3 extends over 13 amino acids. CDR1 is ENHRY, CDR2 SYGVKD, per germline.